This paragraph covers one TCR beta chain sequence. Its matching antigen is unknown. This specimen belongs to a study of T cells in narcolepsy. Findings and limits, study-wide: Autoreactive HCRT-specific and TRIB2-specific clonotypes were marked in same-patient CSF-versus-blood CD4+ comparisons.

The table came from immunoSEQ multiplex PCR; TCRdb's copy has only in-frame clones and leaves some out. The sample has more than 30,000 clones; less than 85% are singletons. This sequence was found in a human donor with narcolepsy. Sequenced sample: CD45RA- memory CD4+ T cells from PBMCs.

The CDR3 bases are TGCGCCAGCGCTAAGACTTTTTACAGGGGGCTAAACGAGCAGTACTTC. It translates to CASAKTFYRGLNEQYF. The V call is TRBV5-1, the J call TRBJ2-7; 9 bases fit TRBD1. With V trimmed by 7 bases and J by 5 bases, 16 bases remained unmatched. The CDR3 is made up of 16 amino acids. Germline V gives CDR1 SGHRS, CDR2 YFSETQ.